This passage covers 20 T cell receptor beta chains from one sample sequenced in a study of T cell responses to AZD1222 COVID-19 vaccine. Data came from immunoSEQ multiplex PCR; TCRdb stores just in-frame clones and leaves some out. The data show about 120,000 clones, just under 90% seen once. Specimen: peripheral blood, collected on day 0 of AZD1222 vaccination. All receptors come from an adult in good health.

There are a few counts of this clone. In DNA form, the CDR3 reads TGTGCCAGCGGGACTAGCGGATACAATGAGCAGTTCTTC. It is translated as CASGTSGYNEQFF. V and J are TRBV13 and TRBJ2-1; 11 bases are a match to TRBD2. The length of the CDR3 is 13 residues. Unmatched junction bases numbered 1, after V lost 8 bases and J lost 4 bases. CDR1 PRHDT and CDR2 FYEKMQ come from the germline V gene (reference sequence).

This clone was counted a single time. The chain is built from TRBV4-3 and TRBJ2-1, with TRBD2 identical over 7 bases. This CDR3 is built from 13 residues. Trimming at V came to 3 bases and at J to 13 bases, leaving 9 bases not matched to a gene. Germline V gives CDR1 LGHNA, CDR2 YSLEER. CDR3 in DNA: TGCGCCAGCAGCCAGAGTAGCGGGCGGGGACAGTTCTTC. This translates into CASSQSSGRGQFF.

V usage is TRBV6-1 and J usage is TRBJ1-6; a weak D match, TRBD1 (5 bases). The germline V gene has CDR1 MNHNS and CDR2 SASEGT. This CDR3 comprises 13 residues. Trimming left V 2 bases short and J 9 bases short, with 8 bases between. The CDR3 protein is CASSEQGLSPLHF. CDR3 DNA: TGTGCCAGCAGTGAACAGGGCCTTTCACCCCTCCACTTT.

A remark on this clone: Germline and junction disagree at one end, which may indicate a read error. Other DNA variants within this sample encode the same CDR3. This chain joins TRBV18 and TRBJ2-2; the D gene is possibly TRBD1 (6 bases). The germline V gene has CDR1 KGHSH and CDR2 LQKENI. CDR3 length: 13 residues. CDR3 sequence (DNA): TGTGCCAGCTCTCCACAGGGAACCGGGGAGCTGTTTTTT. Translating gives CASSPQGTGELFF.

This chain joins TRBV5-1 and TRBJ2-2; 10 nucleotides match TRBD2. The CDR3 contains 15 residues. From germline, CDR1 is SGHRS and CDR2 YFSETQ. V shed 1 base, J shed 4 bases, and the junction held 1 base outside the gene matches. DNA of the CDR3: TGCGCCAGCAGCTTGCGACTAGCGGGCACCGGGGAGCTGTTTTTT. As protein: CASSLRLAGTGELFF. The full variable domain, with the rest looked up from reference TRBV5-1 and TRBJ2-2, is KAGVTQTPRYLIKTRGQQVTLSCSPISGHRSVSWYQQTPGQGLQFLFEYFSETQRNKGNFPGRFSGRQFSNSRSEMNVSTLELGDSALYLCASSLRLAGTGELFFGEGSRLTVL.

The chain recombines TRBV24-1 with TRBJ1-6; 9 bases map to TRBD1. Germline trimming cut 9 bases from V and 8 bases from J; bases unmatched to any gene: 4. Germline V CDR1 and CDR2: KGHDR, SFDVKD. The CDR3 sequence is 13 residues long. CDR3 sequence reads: CATARDRDSPLHF. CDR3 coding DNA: TGTGCCACCGCCCGGGACAGGGATTCACCCCTCCACTTT.

Written as DNA, the CDR3 is TGTGCCAGCAGGGGACAGATCTATGGCTACACCTTC. Translated: CASRGQIYGYTF. The genes are TRBV28 and TRBJ1-2; TRBD1 matches at 7 bases. Per germline, CDR1 MDHEN and CDR2 SYDVKM. Trimming took 6 bases from V and 4 from J; bases not matched to a gene: 2. The CDR3 has 12 amino acids.

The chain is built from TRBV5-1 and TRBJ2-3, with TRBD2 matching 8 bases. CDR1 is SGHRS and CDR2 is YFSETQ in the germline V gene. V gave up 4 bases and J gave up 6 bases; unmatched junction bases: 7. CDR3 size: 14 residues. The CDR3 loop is CASSNIAGSDTQYF. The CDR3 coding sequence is TGCGCCAGCAGCAACATAGCGGGATCTGATACGCAGTATTTT. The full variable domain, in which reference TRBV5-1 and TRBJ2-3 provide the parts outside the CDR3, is KAGVTQTPRYLIKTRGQQVTLSCSPISGHRSVSWYQQTPGQGLQFLFEYFSETQRNKGNFPGRFSGRQFSNSRSEMNVSTLELGDSALYLCASSNIAGSDTQYFGPGTRLTVL.

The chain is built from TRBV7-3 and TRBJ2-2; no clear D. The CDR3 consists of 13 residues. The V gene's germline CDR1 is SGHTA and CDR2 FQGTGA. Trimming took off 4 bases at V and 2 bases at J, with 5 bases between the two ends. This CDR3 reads CASSSPNTGELFF. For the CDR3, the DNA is TGTGCCAGCAGCTCCCCTAACACCGGGGAGCTGTTTTTT. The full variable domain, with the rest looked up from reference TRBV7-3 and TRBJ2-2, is GAGVSQTPSNKVTEKGKYVELRCDPISGHTALYWYRQSLGQGPEFLIYFQGTGAADDSGLPNDRFFAVRPEGSVSTLKIQRTERGDSAVYLCASSSPNTGELFFGEGSRLTVL.

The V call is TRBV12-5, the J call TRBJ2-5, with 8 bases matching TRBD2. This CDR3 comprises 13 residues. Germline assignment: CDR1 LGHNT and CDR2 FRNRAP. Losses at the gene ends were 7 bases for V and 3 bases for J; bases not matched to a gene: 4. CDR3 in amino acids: CASALSGKETQYF. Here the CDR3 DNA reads TGTGCTAGTGCCCTTAGCGGGAAAGAGACCCAGTACTTC.

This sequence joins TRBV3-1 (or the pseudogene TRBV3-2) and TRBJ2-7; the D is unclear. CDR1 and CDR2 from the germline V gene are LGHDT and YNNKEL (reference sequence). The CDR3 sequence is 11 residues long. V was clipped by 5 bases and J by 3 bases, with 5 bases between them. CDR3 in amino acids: CASSDIYEQYF. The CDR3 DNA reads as TGTGCCAGCAGCGACATCTACGAGCAGTACTTC.

As DNA, the CDR3 is TGCAGCGTTCGACTGACAGGGTATGCCGGGGAGCTGTTTTTT. This sequence encodes CSVRLTGYAGELFF. The V gene is TRBV29-1, the J gene TRBJ2-2; 7 nucleotides align to TRBD1. This CDR3 contains 14 residues. V was clipped by 5 bases and J by 6 bases; unmatched bases: 9. Looked up from germline, CDR1 is SQVTM and CDR2 is ANQGSEA.

CDR3 nucleotide sequence: TGTGCCACCAGCTCCCCTAATCAGCCCCAGCATTTT. This gives the protein CATSSPNQPQHF. The gene calls are TRBV24-1 and TRBJ1-5; no clear D. The germline CDR1 and CDR2 sequences are KGHDR and SFDVKD. This CDR3 has 12 residues. V was shortened by 7 bases and J by 4 bases, with 7 bases between the two germline ends.

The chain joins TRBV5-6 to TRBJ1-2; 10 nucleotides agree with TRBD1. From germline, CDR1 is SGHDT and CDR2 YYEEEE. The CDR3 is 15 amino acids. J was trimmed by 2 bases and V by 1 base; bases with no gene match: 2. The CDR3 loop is CASSLRDRGNYGYTF. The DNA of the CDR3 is TGTGCCAGCAGCTTGAGGGACAGGGGAAACTATGGCTACACCTTC.

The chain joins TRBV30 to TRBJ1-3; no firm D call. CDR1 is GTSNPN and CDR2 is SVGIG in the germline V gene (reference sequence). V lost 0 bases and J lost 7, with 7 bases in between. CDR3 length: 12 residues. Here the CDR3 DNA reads TGTGCCTGGAGTGTGATGACGAACACCATATATTTT. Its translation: CAWSVMTNTIYF. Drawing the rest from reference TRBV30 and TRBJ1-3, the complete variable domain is SQTIHQWPATLVQPVGSPLSLECTVEGTSNPNLYWYRQAAGRGLQLLFYSVGIGQISSEVPQNLSASRPQDRQFILSSKKLLLSDSGFYLCAWSVMTNTIYFGEGSWLTVV.

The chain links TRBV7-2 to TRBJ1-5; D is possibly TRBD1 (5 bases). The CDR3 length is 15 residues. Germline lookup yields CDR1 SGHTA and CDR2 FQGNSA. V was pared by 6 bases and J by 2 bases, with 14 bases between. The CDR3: CASRHAGDGNQPQHF. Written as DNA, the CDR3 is TGTGCCAGCAGGCATGCTGGGGACGGCAATCAGCCCCAGCATTTT.

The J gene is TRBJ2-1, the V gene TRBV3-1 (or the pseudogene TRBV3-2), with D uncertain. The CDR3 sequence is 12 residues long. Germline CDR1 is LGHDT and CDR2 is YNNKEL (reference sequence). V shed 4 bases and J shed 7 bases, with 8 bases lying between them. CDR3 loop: CASSLHWNEQFF. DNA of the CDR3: TGTGCCAGCAGCCTCCATTGGAATGAGCAGTTCTTC.

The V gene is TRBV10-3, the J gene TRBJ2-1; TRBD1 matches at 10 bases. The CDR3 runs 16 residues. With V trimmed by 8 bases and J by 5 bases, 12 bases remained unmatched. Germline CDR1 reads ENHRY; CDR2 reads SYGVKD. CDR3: CAISSPGTGVDNEQFF. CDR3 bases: TGTGCCATCTCATCCCCCGGGACAGGGGTAGACAATGAGCAGTTCTTC.

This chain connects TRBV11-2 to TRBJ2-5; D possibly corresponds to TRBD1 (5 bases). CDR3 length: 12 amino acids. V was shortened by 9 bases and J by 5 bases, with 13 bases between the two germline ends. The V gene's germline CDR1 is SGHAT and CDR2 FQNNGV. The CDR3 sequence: CASLGAGETQYF. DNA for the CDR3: TGTGCCAGTCTAGGGGCCGGCGAGACCCAGTACTTC.

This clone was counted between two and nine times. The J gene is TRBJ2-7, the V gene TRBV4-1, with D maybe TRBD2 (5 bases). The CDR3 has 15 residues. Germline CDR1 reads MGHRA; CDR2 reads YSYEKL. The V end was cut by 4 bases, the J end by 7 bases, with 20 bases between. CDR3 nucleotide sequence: TGCGCCAGCAGCCGAGACTACCCAGACGCTTCTGAGCAGTACTTC. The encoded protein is CASSRDYPDASEQYF.